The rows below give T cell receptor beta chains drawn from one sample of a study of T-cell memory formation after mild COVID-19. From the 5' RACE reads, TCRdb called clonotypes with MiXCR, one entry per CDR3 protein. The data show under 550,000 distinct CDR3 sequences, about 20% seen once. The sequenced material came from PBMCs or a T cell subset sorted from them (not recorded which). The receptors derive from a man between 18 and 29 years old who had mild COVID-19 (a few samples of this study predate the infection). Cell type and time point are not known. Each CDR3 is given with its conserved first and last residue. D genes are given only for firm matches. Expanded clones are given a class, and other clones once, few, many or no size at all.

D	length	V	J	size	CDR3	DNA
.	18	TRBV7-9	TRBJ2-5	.	CASNPERLAGKNQETQYF	TGTGCCAGCAACCCGGAGCGCCTGGCAGGGAAAAACCAAGAGACCCAGTACTTC
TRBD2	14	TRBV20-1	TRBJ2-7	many	CSASFMTSGGEQYF	TGCAGTGCTAGCTTTATGACTAGCGGGGGTGAGCAGTACTTC
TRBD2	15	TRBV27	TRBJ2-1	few	CASSLNGAGVNEQFF	TGTGCCAGCAGTTTAAACGGGGCGGGGGTGAATGAGCAGTTCTTC
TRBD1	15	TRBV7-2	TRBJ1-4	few	CASSPGTVTREKLFF	TGTGCCAGCAGCCCCGGGACAGTTACCAGGGAAAAACTGTTTTTT
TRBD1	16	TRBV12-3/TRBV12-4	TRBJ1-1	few	CASSQGDTTGNTEAFF	TGTGCCAGCAGCCAGGGGGATACCACAGGCAACACTGAAGCTTTCTTT
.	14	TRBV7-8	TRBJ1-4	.	CASSLGGRREKLFF	TGTGCCAGCAGCTTAGGGGGGAGGAGGGAAAAACTGTTTTTT
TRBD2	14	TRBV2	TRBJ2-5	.	CATLASGGQETQYF	TGTGCCACCCTGGCTAGCGGGGGGCAAGAGACCCAGTACTTC
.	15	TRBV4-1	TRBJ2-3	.	CASSQDGRGLDTQYF	TGCGCCAGCAGCCAAGATGGGAGGGGGTTAGATACGCAGTATTTT
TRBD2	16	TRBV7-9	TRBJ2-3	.	CASSLGPAGGTDTQYF	TGTGCCAGCAGCTTAGGCCCAGCGGGGGGGACAGATACGCAGTATTTT
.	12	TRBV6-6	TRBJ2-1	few	CASSLGGKEQFF	TGTGCCAGCAGTTTGGGGGGTAAGGAGCAGTTCTTC
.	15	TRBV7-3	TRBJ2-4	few	CASSLFGGTKNIQYF	TGTGCCAGCAGCTTATTCGGGGGAACCAAAAACATTCAGTACTTC
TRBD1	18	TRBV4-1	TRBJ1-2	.	CASSPVDRGRGGYYGYTF	TGCGCCAGCAGCCCCGTGGACAGGGGGCGAGGGGGTTACTATGGCTACACCTTC
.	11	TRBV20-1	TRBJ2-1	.	CSAGPGFEQFF	TGCAGTGCCGGCCCGGGGTTTGAGCAGTTCTTC
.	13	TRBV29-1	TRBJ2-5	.	CSVEDFRQETQYF	TGCAGCGTTGAAGATTTCAGACAAGAGACCCAGTACTTC
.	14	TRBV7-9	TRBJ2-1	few	CASSLATHPNEQFF	TGTGCCAGCAGCTTAGCAACCCACCCCAATGAGCAGTTCTTC
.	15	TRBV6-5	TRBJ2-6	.	CASSQGPSGANVLTF	TGTGCCAGCAGTCAGGGACCTTCTGGGGCCAACGTCCTGACTTTC
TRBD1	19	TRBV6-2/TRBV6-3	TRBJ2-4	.	CASSRRGQGEPIAKNIQYF	TGTGCCAGCAGTCGGAGGGGACAGGGGGAACCAATAGCCAAAAACATTCAGTACTTC
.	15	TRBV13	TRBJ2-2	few	CASSIQEVNTGELFF	TGTGCCAGCAGCATACAGGAGGTGAACACCGGGGAGCTGTTTTTT
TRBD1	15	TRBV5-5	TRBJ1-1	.	CASTVMTGGNTEAFF	TGTGCCAGCACCGTGATGACAGGGGGGAACACTGAAGCTTTCTTT
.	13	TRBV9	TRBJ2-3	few	CASGASNQDTQYF	TGTGCCAGCGGGGCTAGCAATCAAGATACGCAGTATTTT
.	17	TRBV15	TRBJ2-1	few	CATSRPPSGHHHNEQFF	TGTGCCACCAGCAGGCCACCCTCGGGACACCACCACAATGAGCAGTTCTTC
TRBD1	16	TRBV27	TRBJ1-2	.	CASSNLDRGSLYGYTF	TGTGCCAGCAGTAACCTGGACAGGGGCTCTCTCTATGGCTACACCTTC
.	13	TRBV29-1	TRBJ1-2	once	CSVYGGRPLGYTF	TGCAGCGTGTATGGGGGGCGGCCCCTAGGCTACACCTTC
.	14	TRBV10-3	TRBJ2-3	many	CAISGDGRTDTQYF	TGTGCCATCAGTGGGGACGGACGCACAGATACGCAGTATTTT
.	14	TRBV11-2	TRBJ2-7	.	CASSFQSTAYEQYF	TGTGCCAGCAGCTTTCAATCGACAGCCTACGAGCAGTACTTC
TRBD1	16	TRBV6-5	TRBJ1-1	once	CASSYGRGQTYTEAFF	TGTGCCAGCAGTTACGGTAGGGGACAGACGTACACTGAAGCTTTCTTT
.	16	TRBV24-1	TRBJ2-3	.	CATSGSPLASEDTQYF	TGTGCCACCAGTGGATCCCCCCTGGCTAGCGAAGATACGCAGTATTTT
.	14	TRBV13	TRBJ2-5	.	CASSTFLRAKTQYF	TGTGCCAGCAGCACCTTCTTGCGGGCTAAGACCCAGTACTTC
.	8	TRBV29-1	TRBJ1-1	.	CSAGEAFF	TGCAGCGCCGGTGAAGCTTTCTTT
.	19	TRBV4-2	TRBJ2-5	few	CASSRTNPAGLGPRETQYF	TGTGCCAGCAGCCGCACGAATCCCGCGGGTTTGGGCCCTCGGGAGACCCAGTACTTC
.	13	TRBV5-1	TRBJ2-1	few	CASSSDHYNEQFF	TGCGCCAGCAGCTCCGACCACTACAATGAGCAGTTCTTC
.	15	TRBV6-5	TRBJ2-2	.	CASRPSDRNTGELFF	TGTGCCAGCAGGCCGTCCGACAGGAACACCGGGGAGCTGTTTTTT
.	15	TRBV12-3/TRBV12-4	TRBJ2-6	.	CASTPRGSGANVLTF	TGTGCCAGCACCCCCAGGGGCTCTGGGGCCAACGTCCTGACTTTC
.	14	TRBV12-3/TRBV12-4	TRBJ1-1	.	CASSRGRRRTEAFF	TGTGCCAGCAGCCGGGGCCGGCGGCGCACTGAAGCTTTCTTT
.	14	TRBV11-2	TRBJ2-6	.	CASSFGLGANVLTF	TGTGCCAGCAGCTTTGGGTTGGGGGCCAACGTCCTGACTTTC
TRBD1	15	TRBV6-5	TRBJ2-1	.	CASRYRDRGYNEQFF	TGTGCCAGCAGATACCGGGACAGGGGCTACAATGAGCAGTTCTTC
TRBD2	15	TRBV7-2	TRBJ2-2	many	CASSPQAGGSGELFF	TGTGCCAGCAGCCCACAAGCGGGGGGATCCGGGGAGCTGTTTTTT
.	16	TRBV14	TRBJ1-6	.	CASSQGVGQRNSPLHF	TGTGCCAGCAGCCAAGGCGTAGGACAGAGGAATTCACCCCTCCACTTT
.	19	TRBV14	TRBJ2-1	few	CASSRYRVRGRSSYNEQFF	TGTGCCAGCAGCCGCTATAGGGTGAGGGGTAGGTCGAGTTACAATGAGCAGTTCTTC
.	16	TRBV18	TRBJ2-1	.	CASSQPLGGRLSEQFF	TGTGCCAGCTCACAGCCCCTAGGGGGGCGCCTGAGTGAGCAGTTCTTC
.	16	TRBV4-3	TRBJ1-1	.	CASSPNTGDWGTEAFF	TGCGCCAGCAGCCCCAATACCGGGGACTGGGGGACTGAAGCTTTCTTT
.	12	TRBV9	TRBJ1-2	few	CASSVTHYGYTF	TGTGCCAGCAGCGTAACCCACTATGGCTACACCTTC
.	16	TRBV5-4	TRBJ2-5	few	CASSLGGAGSSETQYF	TGTGCCAGCAGCTTAGGTGGAGCAGGGAGTTCGGAGACCCAGTACTTC
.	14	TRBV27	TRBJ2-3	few	CASSFVGPTDTQYF	TGTGCCAGCAGTTTCGTGGGCCCCACAGATACGCAGTATTTT
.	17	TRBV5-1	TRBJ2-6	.	CASSKGTDRPGANVLTF	TGCGCCAGCAGCAAAGGGACGGATCGACCTGGGGCCAACGTCCTGACTTTC